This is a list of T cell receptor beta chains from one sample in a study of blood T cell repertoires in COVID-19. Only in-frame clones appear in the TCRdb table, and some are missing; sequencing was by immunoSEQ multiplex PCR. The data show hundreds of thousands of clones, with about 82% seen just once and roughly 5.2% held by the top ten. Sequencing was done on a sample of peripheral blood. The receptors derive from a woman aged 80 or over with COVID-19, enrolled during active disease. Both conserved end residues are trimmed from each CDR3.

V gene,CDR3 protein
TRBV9,ASSEGEGKSNYGYT
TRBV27,ASRGHLGNIQY
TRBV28,ASTSRDRGSQPQH
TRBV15,ATSRGQGRIVWRSSYNEQF
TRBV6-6,ASIGDITNEKLF
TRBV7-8,ASSLVGDRVQPQH
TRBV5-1,ASSSSDRGEAF
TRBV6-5,ASSPAGRRADTQY
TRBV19,ASSWTTGGGTEAF
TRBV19,ASSLPGQTNTEAF
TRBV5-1,ATRDRPTSGGYT
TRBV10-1,ASTGRESSNQPQH
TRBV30,AWSNDRGFGGNQPQH
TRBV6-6,ASSRDSATNEKLF
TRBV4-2,ASSQDPSGRLF
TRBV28,ASSPITAYRGGSYEQY
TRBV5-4,ASSAEGGGVNTEAF
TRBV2,ASSFSGEFTDTQY
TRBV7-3,ASSIFPSGEAF
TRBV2,ASSLSGTGAETQY
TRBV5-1,ASSSGLATDTQY
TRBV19,ASNQVGGELF